A single sample is the source of the 21 T cell receptor beta chains below, sequenced in a study of OX40 agonist ivuxolimab in advanced cancers. Assay: immunoSEQ multiplex PCR; the TCRdb copy retains only in-frame clones and omits some. The data hold about 62,000 clones, with 85% observed a single time. The material was CD4+ or CD8+ T cells sorted from blood, obtained in a trial of the OX40 agonist ivuxolimab. Source of these receptors: an adult with an advanced solid tumor such as melanoma, head and neck, liver or kidney cancer.

The V and J genes are TRBV28 and TRBJ2-3, with TRBD1 matching 7 bases. J lost 6 bases, V lost 4 bases, and 10 bases had no gene match. CDR3 length: 15 residues. The germline gives CDR1 MDHEN, CDR2 SYDVKM. The CDR3 sequence: CASSSGQARGDTQYF. CDR3 nucleotide sequence: TGTGCCAGCAGTTCAGGACAGGCGAGGGGTGATACGCAGTATTTT.

The chain joins TRBV5-1 to TRBJ1-1; possible D gene TRBD1, 5 bases. This CDR3 region has 17 residues. The germline V and J ends were trimmed by 0 bases and 1 base, with 16 bases remaining between them. CDR1 is SGHRS and CDR2 is YFSETQ in the germline V gene. The CDR3 region is CASSLDGGAGRNTEAFF. DNA for the CDR3: TGCGCCAGCAGCTTGGATGGGGGTGCAGGAAGGAACACTGAAGCTTTCTTT.

This clone was counted once. The V gene is TRBV5-5, the J gene TRBJ2-2; the D call may be TRBD1 or TRBD2 (5 bases each). The germline V gene has CDR1 SGHKS and CDR2 YYEKEE (reference sequence). Trimming shortened V by 4 bases and J by 4 bases, and 14 bases separated the two germline ends. This CDR3 is 15 amino acids long. CDR3 protein: CASSRDPSGTGELFF. The CDR3 DNA reads as TGTGCCAGCAGCCGGGACCCTTCGGGCACCGGGGAGCTGTTTTTT. Complete variable domain (other parts from reference TRBV5-5 and TRBJ2-2): DAGVTQSPTHLIKTRGQQVTLRCSPISGHKSVSWYQQVLGQGPQFIFQYYEKEERGRGNFPDRFSARQFPNYSSELNVNALLLGDSALYLCASSRDPSGTGELFFGEGSRLTVL.

This clone was counted a few times. The chain links TRBV7-2 to TRBJ2-5; D ambiguous. V gave up 4 bases and J gave up 9 bases, with 15 bases separating them. Germline-derived CDR1 and CDR2 are SGHTA and FQGNSA. The CDR3 consists of 13 residues. The CDR3 protein is CASSSPVVRAQYF. CDR3 sequence (DNA): TGTGCCAGCAGCTCGCCTGTGGTTAGGGCCCAGTACTTC.

The chain couples TRBV7-9 to TRBJ1-1; 7 positions agree with TRBD1. The CDR3 has 16 residues. The V gene end was trimmed by 3 bases and the J gene end by 3 bases; junction bases not matched to a gene: 10. Germline CDR1 is SEHNR and CDR2 is FQNEAQ (reference sequence). DNA for the CDR3: TGTGCCAGCAGCTTCGGAGGGGGCGGGGGACACACTGAAGCTTTCTTT. It is translated as CASSFGGGGGHTEAFF.

The chain is built from TRBV6-1 and TRBJ1-5; no reliable D call. In germline, CDR1 is MNHNS, CDR2 SASEGT. The CDR3 consists of 14 residues. With 2 bases removed from V and 3 bases from J, the gap between germline ends came to 8 bases. This CDR3 reads CASSEYRSNQPQHF. CDR3 DNA sequence: TGTGCCAGCAGTGAATACAGATCCAATCAGCCCCAGCATTTT.

The chain links TRBV23-1 to TRBJ1-5; D possibly corresponds to TRBD1 (5 bases). TRBV23-1 is recorded as an ORF, its role being uncertain. CDR3 length: 16 residues. Trimming took off 0 bases at V and 2 bases at J, with 11 bases between the two ends. The CDR3 nucleotides read TGCGCCAGCAGTCAATCCCCGGGACGGCGCAATCAGCCCCAGCATTTT. Residues: CASSQSPGRRNQPQHF.

V is TRBV5-1 and J is TRBJ2-7; the D gene is possibly TRBD1 (6 bases). This CDR3 is built from 14 residues. Germline CDR1 is SGHRS and CDR2 is YFSETQ. Deletions cut 0 bases from V and 6 bases from J, with 13 bases between. This chain's CDR3 is CASSLDVGAAEQYF. For the CDR3, the DNA is TGCGCCAGCAGCTTGGATGTGGGGGCGGCCGAGCAGTACTTC.

Only a few counts were recorded for this clone. The chain is built from TRBV5-6 and TRBJ1-6; D unresolved. Germline V CDR1 and CDR2: SGHDT, YYEEEE. The CDR3 contains 14 residues. V lost 3 bases to trimming and J lost 5 bases, with 9 bases between them. The CDR3 coding sequence is TGTGCCAGCAGCTGGCCCCAGGATAATTCACCCCTCCACTTT. It translates to CASSWPQDNSPLHF.

This sequence joins TRBV14 and TRBJ1-1; the match to TRBD1 covers 7 bases. From germline, CDR1 is SGHDN and CDR2 FVKESK. This CDR3 spans 15 amino acids. With 0 bases clipped from V and 4 bases from J, the junction kept 5 bases outside the gene matches. The CDR3 DNA reads TGTGCCAGCAGCCAAGAATCCAGGGGGATCACTGAAGCTTTCTTT. Translation: CASSQESRGITEAFF.

The chain couples TRBV11-2 to TRBJ2-1, with D tentatively TRBD1 (6 bases). V was pared by 1 base and J by 6 bases, with 10 bases between. The CDR3 is made up of 14 amino acids. Germline loops: CDR1 SGHAT, CDR2 FQNNGV. The DNA of the CDR3 is TGTGCCAGCAGCTTAGTGGGCAGGGGCAATGAGCAGTTCTTC. It specifies CASSLVGRGNEQFF.

The chain uses TRBV7-8 and TRBJ1-6, with D unclear. Germline loops: CDR1 SGHVS, CDR2 FQNEAQ. The V and J ends lost 0 bases and 0 bases respectively, with 12 bases between them. The CDR3 contains 18 residues. The CDR3 is CASSLARARSSYNSPLHF. In DNA, the CDR3 is TGTGCCAGCAGCTTAGCCCGGGCCAGAAGCTCCTATAATTCACCCCTCCACTTT.

This chain joins TRBV28 and TRBJ1-5; TRBD1 matches 7 bases. Germline assignment: CDR1 MDHEN and CDR2 SYDVKM. CDR3 length: 13 residues. With 6 bases clipped from V and 5 bases from J, the junction kept 4 bases outside the gene matches. Here the CDR3 DNA reads TGTGCCAGCAGAGACAGGGTTCATCAGCCCCAGCATTTT. Translating gives CASRDRVHQPQHF.

This clone showed up just a few times. V gene TRBV4-1 combines with J gene TRBJ2-7; D ambiguous. V was shortened by 4 bases and J by 0 bases, with 13 bases between the two germline ends. Germline V gives CDR1 MGHRA, CDR2 YSYEKL. This CDR3 comprises 15 residues. CDR3 loop: CASSLSDADSYEQYF. CDR3 DNA: TGCGCCAGCAGCCTTTCCGATGCGGACTCCTACGAGCAGTACTTC.

The chain combines TRBV25-1 with TRBJ2-5, with a weak D call TRBD2 (6 bases). The CDR3 sequence is 13 residues long. Deletions cut 7 bases from V and 5 bases from J, with 14 bases between. Germline values: CDR1 MGHDK, CDR2 SYGVNS. CDR3 region: CASTSGVRETQYF. DNA for the CDR3: TGTGCCAGCACTTCGGGAGTGAGGGAGACCCAGTACTTC.

The J gene is TRBJ2-2, the V gene TRBV18; D gene ambiguous. The CDR3 runs to 14 residues. The ends were cut back, 3 bases at V and 6 bases at J, with 11 bases in the middle. Germline V CDR1 and CDR2: KGHSH, LQKENI. The CDR3 DNA follows: TGTGCCAGCTCACCGCGAAGAAGCCCCGGGGAGCTGTTTTTT. Its translation: CASSPRRSPGELFF.

This clone was seen a single time. The chain combines TRBV5-1 with TRBJ2-2; the D gene is possibly TRBD1 (6 bases). The germline V and J ends were trimmed by 4 bases and 7 bases, with 11 bases remaining between them. Germline V gives CDR1 SGHRS, CDR2 YFSETQ. The CDR3 consists of 13 residues. Here the CDR3 reads CASSPLGGGELFF. As DNA, the CDR3 is TGCGCCAGCAGCCCGTTAGGGGGCGGGGAGCTGTTTTTT. The entire variable domain, with the rest obtained from reference TRBV5-1 and TRBJ2-2, is as follows: KAGVTQTPRYLIKTRGQQVTLSCSPISGHRSVSWYQQTPGQGLQFLFEYFSETQRNKGNFPGRFSGRQFSNSRSEMNVSTLELGDSALYLCASSPLGGGELFFGEGSRLTVL.

This clone was counted once. The V gene is TRBV28, the J gene TRBJ2-1; 11 nucleotides line up with TRBD2. The CDR3 runs 17 residues. Trimming at V came to 6 bases and at J to 6 bases, leaving 13 bases not matched to a gene. The germline CDR1 and CDR2 sequences are MDHEN and SYDVKM. The CDR3 here is CASRGDYTSGSGNEQFF. As DNA, the CDR3 is TGTGCCAGCAGAGGAGACTACACTAGCGGGAGTGGCAATGAGCAGTTCTTC.

The rearrangement joins TRBV29-1 to TRBJ2-7, with D perhaps TRBD2 (5 bases). Per germline, CDR1 SQVTM and CDR2 ANQGSEA. This CDR3 comprises 12 residues. Between the trimmed V and J ends, which lost 6 bases and 1 base, there was a span of 10 bases. CDR3 in amino acids: CSVEGISYEQYF. The DNA of the CDR3 is TGCAGCGTCGAGGGTATATCCTACGAGCAGTACTTC.

The chain couples TRBV9 to TRBJ2-7, with 7 positions matching TRBD1. V was clipped by 4 bases and J by 3 bases; unmatched bases: 7. This CDR3 has 14 amino acids. Looked up from germline, CDR1 is SGDLS and CDR2 is YYNGEE. CDR3 nucleotides: TGTGCCAGCAGCAAAGGGGGCAGCAGCTACGAGCAGTACTTC. The encoded protein is CASSKGGSSYEQYF.

This sequence joins TRBV14 and TRBJ2-1, with D maybe TRBD2 (6 bases). The V and J ends lost 1 base and 6 bases respectively, with 16 bases between them. Germline CDR1 SGHDN, CDR2 FVKESK. The CDR3 contains 16 residues. The CDR3 region has the DNA TGTGCCAGCAGCCAAGGTGCGGGGAGGCTCTTCAATGAGCAGTTCTTC. Translated, it gives CASSQGAGRLFNEQFF.